This TCR beta chain was observed in a study of blood T cells in healthy people across ages. The wider study: Template switching recovered approximately one barcoded beta molecule for every two T cells.

Regarding the study as a whole: Older age went with lower TCR beta diversity per million T cells, in a roughly linear way. Unknown donor CMV status possibly confounded expanded clonotype changes. Diversity of TCR beta correlated strongly with naive T cell percentage.

PCR was performed a second time for about 6 to 11 cycles using a sample-barcoded 5' primer and a J-beta primer mix. TCRdb processed the 5' RACE reads anew with MiXCR; each CDR3 protein has one entry. This table has around 1.5 million distinct CDR3 sequences, 42% appearing once. Per the germline V gene, CDR1 is SGDLS and CDR2 is YYNGEE. The CDR3 runs 15 residues. Between the trimmed V and J ends, which lost 4 bases and 1 base, there was a span of 11 bases. With regard to this clonotype: Its antigen is as yet unknown.

The genes are TRBV9 and TRBJ1-4, with no clear D. The clonotype was recovered from a woman between 18 and 30 years old in good health. Source material: blood. CDR3 nucleotide sequence: TGTGCCAGCAGCCCCCCGGCAGGAACTAATGAAAAACTGTTTTTT. Translation gives CASSPPAGTNEKLFF.